These 26 T cell receptor beta chains were sequenced from one sample in a study of patients with pleural tuberculosis. TCRdb recomputed calls from the reads with MiXCR, one row per CDR3 protein. The repertoire has around 50,000 distinct CDR3 sequences, around 6.7% of them found once; the top ten carry roughly 15%. The receptors were gathered from a human donor with pleural tuberculosis.

This clonotype occurred many times. The chain couples TRBV27 to TRBJ1-1; 8 nucleotides match TRBD1. V lost 0 bases to trimming and J lost 0 bases; unmatched junction nucleotides: 9. Germline V gene sequence: CDR1 MNHEY, CDR2 SMNVEV (reference sequence). The CDR3 is 18 residues long. CDR3 coding DNA: TGTGCCAGCAGTTTATCGCCGACAGGGGACGGGATGAACACTGAAGCTTTCTTT. Translation gives CASSLSPTGDGMNTEAFF.

The sample holds many counts of this clonotype. The V call is TRBV28, the J call TRBJ1-5, with D unresolved. This CDR3 has 14 amino acids. V shed 5 bases and J shed 5 bases, with 13 bases lying between them. Per the germline V gene, CDR1 is MDHEN and CDR2 is SYDVKM. CDR3: CASSGLGRDQPQHF. The CDR3, as DNA: TGTGCCAGCAGTGGGCTCGGACGGGATCAGCCCCAGCATTTT.

About this clonotype itself: A read error may be the cause here, since a much bigger clone is one base away. The CDR3 nucleotides are TGCAGTGCTAGGTCCGAACAGGGTAGGCGAGAGAACCAGTACTTC. It is translated as CSARSEQGRRENQYF. The chain is built from TRBV20-1 and TRBJ2-5; possible D gene TRBD1, 6 bases. This CDR3 is 15 amino acids long. The V gene's germline CDR1 is DFQATT and CDR2 SNEGSKA (reference sequence).

In this sample, this clonotype turned up many times. This rearrangement joins TRBV28 to TRBJ1-1; no clear D gene. Trimming took 3 bases from V and 0 from J, leaving 14 bases between them. The CDR3 is 16 amino acids. Germline V gene data show CDR1 as MDHEN and CDR2 as SYDVKM. The CDR3 region is CASSFDWRRLNTEAFF. The CDR3 DNA reads as TGTGCCAGCAGTTTCGATTGGAGAAGGTTGAACACTGAAGCTTTCTTT.

Many counts were recorded for this clonotype. The V and J genes are TRBV27 and TRBJ2-7, with a tentative D call TRBD2 (6 bases). The CDR3 sequence is 13 residues long. Per the germline V gene, CDR1 is MNHEY and CDR2 is SMNVEV (reference sequence). Trimming took off 8 bases at V and 4 bases at J, with 15 bases between the two ends. The CDR3 region has the DNA TGTGCCAGCCGTCGCGGGGCAGGGTACGAGCAGTACTTC. Protein sequence: CASRRGAGYEQYF.

This clonotype was seen more than once but under ten times. V usage is TRBV4-1 and J usage is TRBJ2-7; 12 bases agree with TRBD2. CDR1 MGHRA and CDR2 YSYEKL come from the germline V gene. CDR3 length: 14 amino acids. Losses at the gene ends were 4 bases for V and 4 bases for J; bases not matched to a gene: 2. CDR3 nucleotides: TGCGCCAGCAGCCCAGGACTAGCGGGGTACGAGCAGTACTTC. Encoded protein: CASSPGLAGYEQYF.

The chain uses TRBV11-1 and TRBJ2-7, with a possible D match to TRBD2 (6 bases). The V end was cut by 1 base, the J end by 0 bases, with 16 bases between. The CDR3 loop spans 17 amino acids. CDR1 and CDR2 (germline): SGHAT, FQDESV (reference sequence). The CDR3 DNA follows: TGTGCCAGCAGCTTAGTGGGTGGAGGGAGGCCCTCCTACGAGCAGTACTTC. Translation: CASSLVGGGRPSYEQYF.

In its sample, this clonotype was seen many times. The rearrangement uses TRBV11-2 and TRBJ2-1; a possible D gene is TRBD2 (5 bases). V lost 5 bases and J 5 bases, leaving 13 bases between the germline ends. The CDR3 contains 14 residues. CDR1 is SGHAT and CDR2 is FQNNGV in the germline V gene. Here the CDR3 reads CASSPPSGDNEQFF. The CDR3 DNA sequence: TGTGCCAGCAGCCCACCGTCCGGGGACAATGAGCAGTTCTTC.

This clonotype was seen at least ten times. The chain links TRBV11-2 to TRBJ2-3; 7 bases line up with TRBD1. Per germline, CDR1 SGHAT and CDR2 FQNNGV. This CDR3 is built from 15 residues. V dropped 5 bases and J dropped 0; count of bases not matched to a gene: 5. The CDR3 protein is CASSAGTASTDTQYF. CDR3 nucleotides: TGTGCCAGCAGCGCCGGGACAGCTAGCACAGATACGCAGTATTTT.

This clonotype was seen at least ten times. This chain uses TRBV20-1 with TRBJ2-5, with D perhaps assigned TRBD1 or TRBD2 (5 bases each). This CDR3 is built from 14 residues. Deletions cut 4 bases from V and 7 bases from J, with 19 bases between. Germline values: CDR1 DFQATT, CDR2 SNEGSKA (reference sequence). The CDR3 DNA follows: TGCAGTGCTACCTCGGGGCAGGGAAGAGGGACCCAGTACTTC. It codes for CSATSGQGRGTQYF.

As concerns this clonotype: This may stem from a read error, because a much larger clone lies one nucleotide away. V and J are TRBV29-1 and TRBJ2-1; possibly TRBD1 or TRBD2 for D (6 bases each). The J call may be incorrect, as the DNA end agrees better with TRBJ2-5. Germline values: CDR1 SQVTM, CDR2 ANQGSEA. This CDR3 contains 14 residues. The DNA for the CDR3 is TGCAGCGTGCCCGACAGGAGGGGCCAAGAGACCCAGTACTTC. Translated, it gives CSVPDRRGQETQYF.

Remarks on this clonotype: One end of the junction varies from germline; a read error may be responsible. Written as DNA, the CDR3 is TGCAGCGTTGAAGAGAAAGAGACTCTACCTTTC. It translates to CSVEEKETLPF. This chain connects TRBV29-1 to TRBJ2-1; D remains ambiguous. The CDR3 spans 11 residues. Germline V gene sequence: CDR1 SQVTM, CDR2 ANQGSEA.

This clonotype was seen ten or more times. The rearrangement joins TRBV6-1 to TRBJ1-6, with D unresolved. CDR3 size: 13 residues. V lost 6 bases and J lost 2, with 5 bases in between. Germline V gives CDR1 MNHNS, CDR2 SASEGT. Written as DNA, the CDR3 is TGTGCCAGCAGCAGTACCTATAATTCACCCCTCCACTTT. It is translated as CASSSTYNSPLHF.

This clonotype was seen a single time. V usage is TRBV11-1 and J usage is TRBJ1-3, with TRBD1 identical over 7 bases. The CDR3 sequence is 15 residues long. Germline V gives CDR1 SGHAT, CDR2 FQDESV (reference sequence). J gave up 8 bases and V 0 bases, and 7 bases lay outside the gene matches. The CDR3 spells CASSLAKGAPYTIYF. As DNA, the CDR3 is TGTGCCAGCAGCTTAGCGAAGGGGGCTCCCTACACCATATATTTT.

This clonotype has at least ten counts. J is TRBJ1-5 and V is TRBV19, with D tentatively TRBD1 (6 bases). Trimming shortened V by 9 bases and J by 3 bases, and 12 bases separated the two germline ends. Germline V gives CDR1 LNHDA, CDR2 SQIVND (reference sequence). The CDR3 loop spans 13 amino acids. CDR3 loop: CASCNRVNQPQHF. In DNA, the CDR3 is TGTGCCAGCTGTAACAGGGTCAATCAGCCCCAGCATTTT.

This clonotype was found many times. V gene TRBV28 combines with J gene TRBJ2-2; the D is unclear. With 5 bases removed from V and 2 bases from J, the gap between germline ends came to 9 bases. CDR3 size: 14 residues. The germline CDR1 and CDR2 sequences are MDHEN and SYDVKM. CDR3 in DNA: TGTGCCAGCAGTACTACTGTTAACACCGGGGAGCTGTTTTTT. Translating it yields CASSTTVNTGELFF.

This clonotype has a count of ten or more. V gene TRBV27 combines with J gene TRBJ1-2; D gene uncertain. CDR1 MNHEY and CDR2 SMNVEV come from the germline V gene (reference sequence). V dropped 6 bases and J dropped 3 bases, with 14 bases sitting between them. CDR3 size: 14 residues. The CDR3 sequence is CASRSPAGYYGYTF. The CDR3, as DNA: TGTGCCAGCAGAAGCCCGGCCGGTTACTATGGCTACACCTTC.

The table lists this clonotype with many counts. The V gene is TRBV29-1, the J gene TRBJ1-4; D gene uncertain. Between the trimmed V and J ends, which lost 0 bases and 10 bases, there was a span of 15 bases. The CDR3 sequence is 14 residues long. The V gene's germline CDR1 is SQVTM and CDR2 ANQGSEA. The CDR3 DNA reads as TGCAGCGTTGAAGATTTCCTCCAGGCCGGAAAACTGTTTTTT. As protein: CSVEDFLQAGKLFF.

This rearrangement joins TRBV28 to TRBJ2-4; 10 nucleotides agree with TRBD1. Trimming cost V 5 bases and J 1 base; bases outside gene matches: 2. The CDR3 is made up of 15 amino acids. CDR1 is MDHEN, CDR2 SYDVKM, per germline. The chain's CDR3 is CASSPDRGAKNIQYF. CDR3 DNA: TGTGCCAGCAGTCCGGACAGGGGGGCCAAAAACATTCAGTACTTC.

This clonotype was seen many times. The chain links TRBV10-3 to TRBJ1-5; no definite D call. The CDR3 has 10 residues. V dropped 3 bases and J dropped 7 bases, with 1 base sitting between them. Germline-derived CDR1 and CDR2 are ENHRY and SYGVKD. CDR3 bases: TGTGCCATCAGTGAACAGCCCCAGCATTTT. Amino acid sequence: CAISEQPQHF.

This clonotype has a count of ten or more. The V gene is TRBV6-1, the J gene TRBJ2-1, with D maybe TRBD2 (6 bases). In germline, CDR1 is MNHNS, CDR2 SASEGT. V was pared by 0 bases and J by 8 bases, with 11 bases between. CDR3 length: 14 residues. This CDR3 is CASSEALAGHEQFF. The CDR3 coding sequence is TGTGCCAGCAGTGAAGCCTTGGCGGGGCATGAGCAGTTCTTC.

In this sample, this clonotype turned up many times. This chain uses TRBV11-2 with TRBJ1-1; tentatively, D is TRBD1 (5 bases). The CDR3 sequence is 14 residues long. From germline, CDR1 is SGHAT and CDR2 FQNNGV. Trimming left V 4 bases short and J 1 base short, with 10 bases between. The CDR3 loop is CASSSGLTNTEAFF. The CDR3 nucleotides are TGTGCCAGCAGCTCGGGACTTACGAACACTGAAGCTTTCTTT. Full variable domain (rest looked up from reference TRBV11-2 and TRBJ1-1): EAGVAQSPRYKIIEKRQSVAFWCNPISGHATLYWYQQILGQGPKLLIQFQNNGVVDDSQLPKDRFSAERLKGVDSTLKIQPAKLEDSAVYLCASSSGLTNTEAFFGQGTRLTVV.

This clonotype was recorded at least ten times. The V gene is TRBV11-2, the J gene TRBJ1-1; D call uncertain. V was trimmed by 7 bases and J by 9 bases, leaving 18 bases between them. There are 13 residues in the CDR3. Germline V lookup: CDR1 SGHAT, CDR2 FQNNGV. CDR3 amino acids: CASMLTFGQQAFF. The CDR3 coding sequence is TGTGCCAGCATGCTAACTTTCGGGCAACAAGCTTTCTTT.

For this clonotype: The conserved phenylalanine or tryptophan is not found at the CDR3 terminus, so this likely reflects a read error. The gene calls are TRBV19 and TRBJ2-5, with 8 nucleotides matching TRBD1. The J call may be mistaken, given a closer DNA end match to TRBJ2-7. The CDR3 consists of 14 residues. Per the germline V gene, CDR1 is LNHDA and CDR2 is SQIVND (reference sequence). The CDR3 is CASSFQGASYEQYL. CDR3 sequence (DNA): TGTGCCAGTAGTTTCCAGGGGGCTTCCTACGAGCAGTACCTC.

The V call is TRBV5-6, the J call TRBJ2-5; D gene ambiguous. The CDR3 sequence is 15 residues long. Germline V gene sequence: CDR1 SGHDT, CDR2 YYEEEE. V was shortened by 0 bases and J by 0 bases, with 9 bases between the two germline ends. This chain's CDR3 is CASSLVTRYQETQYF. CDR3 DNA sequence: TGTGCCAGCAGCTTGGTGACCAGGTACCAAGAGACCCAGTACTTC.

This clonotype was found a few times. V is TRBV10-3 and J is TRBJ1-1; maybe TRBD1 (6 bases). The CDR3 loop spans 13 amino acids. The germline CDR1 and CDR2 sequences are ENHRY and SYGVKD. V lost 10 bases to trimming and J lost 4 bases, with 16 bases between them. The CDR3 loop reads CATARSGATEAFF. CDR3 sequence (DNA): TGTGCCACCGCTCGGTCGGGGGCCACTGAAGCTTTCTTT.